This T cell receptor beta chain comes out of a study of cytomegalovirus exposure and HLA in healthy donors. Study-level findings and limits: Some TCR beta chains (approximately 180 of them) were listed as cytomegalovirus-associated. TCR beta chains associated with HLA were, in a later analysis, more clonally expanded than equally common others. In a later analysis, TCR beta V- and J-gene trimming showed a link to a missense DCLRE1C variant. In the analysis, some V segments, TRBV6-2 and TRBV6-3 included, were excluded as indistinguishable.

The V segment lost 7 bases and the J segment 4 bases; nucleotides outside the gene matches: 7. The CDR3 has 15 residues. In germline, CDR1 is LNHDA, CDR2 SQIVND (reference sequence). On this clone itself: Its antigen is not identified.

In the PCR, 60 Vbeta and 13 Jbeta primers were used. Assay used: immunoSEQ multiplex PCR; TCRdb lists only in-frame clones, some missing. The sample includes roughly 43,000 clones, around 77% of them seen just once. The chain has TRBV19 and TRBJ1-5; 10 bases align to TRBD1. Sequencing used PBMCs. The receptor was derived from a man aged 25 to 40 in good health and CMV-seronegative. The CDR3 here is CASTPRGQGNQPQHF. In DNA form, the CDR3 reads TGTGCCAGTACCCCTCGGGGACAGGGGAATCAGCCCCAGCATTTT. Full variable domain (missing parts from reference TRBV19 and TRBJ1-5): DGGITQSPKYLFRKEGQNVTLSCEQNLNHDAMYWYRQDPGQGLRLIYYSQIVNDFQKGDIAEGYSVSREKKESFPLTVTSAQKNPTAFYLCASTPRGQGNQPQHFGDGTRLSIL.